The 7 T cell receptor beta chains given below trace back to one sample, sequenced in a study of cytomegalovirus exposure and HLA in healthy donors. The study ran its PCR with 60 Vbeta and 13 Jbeta primers. Clones were sequenced by immunoSEQ multiplex PCR, and TCRdb holds only the in-frame ones, with some missing. This table holds about 140,000 clones, 80% found once. Sample: PBMCs. These receptors came from a young man in good health and CMV-seronegative.

The gene calls are TRBV9 and TRBJ1-4; a possible D gene is TRBD1 (5 bases). V was shortened by 0 bases and J by 8 bases, with 14 bases between the two germline ends. The CDR3 runs 15 residues. Germline CDR1 SGDLS, CDR2 YYNGEE. The chain's CDR3 is CASSVAYGHSEKLFF. CDR3 DNA: TGTGCCAGCAGCGTAGCTTATGGACATTCCGAAAAACTGTTTTTT.

This clone was counted only a few times. This rearrangement joins TRBV28 to TRBJ1-5; no clear D gene. There are 13 residues in the CDR3. The germline gives CDR1 MDHEN, CDR2 SYDVKM. V shed 3 bases and J shed 5 bases, with 8 bases lying between them. CDR3 bases: TGTGCCAGCAGTTTTAGTATTTATCAGCCCCAGCATTTT. This codes for CASSFSIYQPQHF.

V gene TRBV11-1 combines with J gene TRBJ1-1, with TRBD1 as a possible D gene (5 bases). V dropped 4 bases and J dropped 10 bases, with 22 bases sitting between them. This CDR3 region has 15 residues. Germline V gene lookup returns CDR1 SGHAT and CDR2 FQDESV (reference sequence). The CDR3 region has the DNA TGTGCCAGCAGCTCGCGGACATTGGATGGATCGGGAGCTTTCTTT. It codes for CASSSRTLDGSGAFF. Looking up the rest from reference TRBV11-1 and TRBJ1-1 gives the full variable domain: EAEVAQSPRYKITEKSQAVAFWCDPISGHATLYWYRQILGQGPELLVQFQDESVVDDSQLPKDRFSAERLKGVDSTLKIQPAELGDSAMYLCASSSRTLDGSGAFFGQGTRLTVV.

The rearrangement joins TRBV30 to TRBJ2-2; a possible D gene is TRBD2 (5 bases). Germline values: CDR1 GTSNPN, CDR2 SVGIG (reference sequence). The CDR3 covers 14 residues. With 3 bases removed from V and 6 bases from J, the gap between germline ends came to 14 bases. CDR3 in amino acids: CAWRHRDRPGELFF. CDR3 nucleotides: TGTGCCTGGAGGCACCGGGATCGTCCCGGGGAGCTGTTTTTT.

The V call is TRBV6-1, the J call TRBJ2-3, with D perhaps TRBD1 (5 bases). CDR1 and CDR2 from the germline V gene are MNHNS and SASEGT. V was pared by 1 base and J by 1 base, with 6 bases between. The CDR3 covers 14 residues. In DNA, the CDR3 is TGTGCCAGCAGTGAAGGGGGCCGCACAGATACGCAGTATTTT. Amino acid sequence: CASSEGGRTDTQYF.

This sequence joins TRBV28 and TRBJ2-7; the match to TRBD1 covers 8 bases. This CDR3 is built from 15 residues. The germline gives CDR1 MDHEN, CDR2 SYDVKM. With V trimmed by 2 bases and J by 6 bases, 9 bases remained unmatched. CDR3 sequence (DNA): TGTGCCAGCAGTTTAGAAGGGAGACAGGGGTCCGAGCAGTACTTC. Amino acids: CASSLEGRQGSEQYF.

The count of this clone is one. The V and J genes are TRBV5-1 and TRBJ1-2; D is unresolved. This CDR3 is 15 amino acids long. Germline V gene lookup returns CDR1 SGHRS and CDR2 YFSETQ. The V and J ends lost 4 bases and 0 bases respectively, with 13 bases between them. The CDR3 reads CASSRIAGSNYGYTF. As DNA, the CDR3 is TGCGCCAGCAGCAGGATCGCGGGATCTAACTATGGCTACACCTTC.